This T cell receptor (beta chain) derives from a study of blood T cell repertoires in COVID-19. V lost 4 bases and J 6 bases, leaving 24 bases between the germline ends. Germline-derived CDR1 and CDR2 are PRHDT and FYEKMQ (reference sequence). The CDR3 totals 17 residues. Clones were read by immunoSEQ multiplex PCR, and TCRdb kept only the in-frame ones, dropping some. The sample lists about 160,000 clones; over 75% were seen once. Participants had their cohort set by participant-reported clinical history. This clonotype was sampled from a woman between 50 and 59 years old who had recovered from COVID-19. Source material: PBMCs or T cells enriched from blood (not recorded which). The chain is built from TRBV13 and TRBJ1-2, with D tentatively TRBD1 (5 bases). As DNA, the CDR3 is TGTGCCAGCAGCTCCCCGGACGCGACAGCCCTTCGTGATGGCTACACCTTC. Translated, it gives CASSSPDATALRDGYTF.